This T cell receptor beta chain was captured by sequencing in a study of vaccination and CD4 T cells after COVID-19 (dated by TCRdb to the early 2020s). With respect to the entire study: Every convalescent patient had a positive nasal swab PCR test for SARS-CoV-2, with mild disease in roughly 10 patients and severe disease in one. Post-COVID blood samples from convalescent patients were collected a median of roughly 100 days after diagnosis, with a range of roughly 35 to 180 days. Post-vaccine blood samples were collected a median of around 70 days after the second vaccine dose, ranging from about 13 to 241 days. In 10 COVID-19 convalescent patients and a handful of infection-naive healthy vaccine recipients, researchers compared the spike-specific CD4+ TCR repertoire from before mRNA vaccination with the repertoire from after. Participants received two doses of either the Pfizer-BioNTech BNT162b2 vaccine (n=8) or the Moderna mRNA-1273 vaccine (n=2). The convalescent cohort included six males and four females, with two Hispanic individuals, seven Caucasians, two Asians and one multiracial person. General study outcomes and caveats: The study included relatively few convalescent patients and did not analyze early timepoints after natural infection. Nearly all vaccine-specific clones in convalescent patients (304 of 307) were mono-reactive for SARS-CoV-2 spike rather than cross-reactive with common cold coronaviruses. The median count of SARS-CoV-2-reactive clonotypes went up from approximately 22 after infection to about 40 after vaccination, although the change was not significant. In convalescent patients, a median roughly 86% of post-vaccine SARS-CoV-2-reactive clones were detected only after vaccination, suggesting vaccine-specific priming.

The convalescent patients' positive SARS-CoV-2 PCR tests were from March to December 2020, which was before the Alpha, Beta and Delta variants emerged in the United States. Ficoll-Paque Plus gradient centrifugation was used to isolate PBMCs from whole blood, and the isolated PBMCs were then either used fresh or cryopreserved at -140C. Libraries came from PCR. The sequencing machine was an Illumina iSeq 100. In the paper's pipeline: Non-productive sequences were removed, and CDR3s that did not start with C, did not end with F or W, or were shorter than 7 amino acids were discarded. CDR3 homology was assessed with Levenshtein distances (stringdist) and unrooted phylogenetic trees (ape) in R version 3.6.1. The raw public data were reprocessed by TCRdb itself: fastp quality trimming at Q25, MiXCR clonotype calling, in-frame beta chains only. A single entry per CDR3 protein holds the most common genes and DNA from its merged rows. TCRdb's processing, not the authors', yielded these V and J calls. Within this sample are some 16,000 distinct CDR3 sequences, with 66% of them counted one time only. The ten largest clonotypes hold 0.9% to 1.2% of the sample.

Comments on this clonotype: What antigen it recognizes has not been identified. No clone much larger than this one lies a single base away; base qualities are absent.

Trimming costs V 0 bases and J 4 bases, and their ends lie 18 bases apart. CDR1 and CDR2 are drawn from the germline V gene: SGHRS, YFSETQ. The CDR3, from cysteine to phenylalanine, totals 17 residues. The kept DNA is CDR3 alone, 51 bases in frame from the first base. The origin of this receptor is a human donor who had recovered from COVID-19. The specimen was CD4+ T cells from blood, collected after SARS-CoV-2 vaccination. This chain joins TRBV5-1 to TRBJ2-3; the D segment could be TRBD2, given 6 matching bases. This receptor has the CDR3 CASSLAGGAQFADTQYF. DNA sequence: TGCGCCAGCAGCTTGGCTGGCGGGGCTCAATTTGCAGATACGCAGTATTTT.